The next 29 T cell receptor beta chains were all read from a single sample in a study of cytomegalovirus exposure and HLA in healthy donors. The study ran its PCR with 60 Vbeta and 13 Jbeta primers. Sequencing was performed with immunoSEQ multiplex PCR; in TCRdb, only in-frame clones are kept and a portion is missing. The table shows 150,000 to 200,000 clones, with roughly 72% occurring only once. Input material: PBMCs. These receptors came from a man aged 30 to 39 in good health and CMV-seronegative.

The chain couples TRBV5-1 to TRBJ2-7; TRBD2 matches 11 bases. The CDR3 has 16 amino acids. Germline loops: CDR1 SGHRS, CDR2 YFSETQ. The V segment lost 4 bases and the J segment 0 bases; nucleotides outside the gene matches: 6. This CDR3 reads CASSGTSGGPSYEQYF. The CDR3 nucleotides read TGCGCCAGCAGCGGGACTAGCGGAGGTCCCTCCTACGAGCAGTACTTC.

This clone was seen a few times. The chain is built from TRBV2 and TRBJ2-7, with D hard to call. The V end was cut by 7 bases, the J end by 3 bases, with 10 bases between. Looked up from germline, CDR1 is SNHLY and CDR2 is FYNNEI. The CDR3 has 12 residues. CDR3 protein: CASNGYYYEQYF. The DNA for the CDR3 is TGTGCCAGCAATGGCTACTACTACGAGCAGTACTTC.

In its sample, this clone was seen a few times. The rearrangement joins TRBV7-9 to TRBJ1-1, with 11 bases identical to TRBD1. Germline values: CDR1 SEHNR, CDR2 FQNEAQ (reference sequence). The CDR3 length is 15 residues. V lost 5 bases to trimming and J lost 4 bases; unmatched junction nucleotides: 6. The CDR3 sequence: CASSPRDRGSTEAFF. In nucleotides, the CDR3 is TGTGCCAGCAGCCCGAGGGACAGGGGGAGCACTGAAGCTTTCTTT.

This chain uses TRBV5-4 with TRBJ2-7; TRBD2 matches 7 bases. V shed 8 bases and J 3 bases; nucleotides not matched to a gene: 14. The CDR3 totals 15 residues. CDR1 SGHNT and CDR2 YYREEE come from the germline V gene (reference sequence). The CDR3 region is CASHPGGMRNYEQYF. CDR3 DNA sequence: TGTGCCAGTCACCCGGGGGGTATGAGGAACTACGAGCAGTACTTC.

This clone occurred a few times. The CDR3 DNA is TGTGCCAGCAGTGAGACAGCTAGGGGAAGCAATCAGCCCCAGCATTTT. It encodes CASSETARGSNQPQHF. The rearrangement links TRBV2 to TRBJ1-5; a weak D match, TRBD1 (5 bases). The CDR3 has 16 amino acids. Germline CDR1 reads SNHLY; CDR2 reads FYNNEI. V lost 3 bases to trimming and J lost 1 base, with 13 bases between them.

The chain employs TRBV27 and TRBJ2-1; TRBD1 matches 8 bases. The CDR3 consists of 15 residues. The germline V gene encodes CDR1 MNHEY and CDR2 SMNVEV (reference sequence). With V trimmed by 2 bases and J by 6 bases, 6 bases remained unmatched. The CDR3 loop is CASSLAGGIVNEQFF. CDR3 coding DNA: TGTGCCAGCAGTTTAGCAGGGGGCATTGTCAATGAGCAGTTCTTC.

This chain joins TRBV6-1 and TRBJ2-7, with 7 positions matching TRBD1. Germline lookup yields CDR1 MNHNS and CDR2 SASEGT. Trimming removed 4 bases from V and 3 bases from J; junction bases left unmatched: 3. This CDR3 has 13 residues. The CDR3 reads CASSVGTDYEQYF. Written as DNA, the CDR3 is TGTGCCAGCAGTGTAGGGACAGACTACGAGCAGTACTTC.

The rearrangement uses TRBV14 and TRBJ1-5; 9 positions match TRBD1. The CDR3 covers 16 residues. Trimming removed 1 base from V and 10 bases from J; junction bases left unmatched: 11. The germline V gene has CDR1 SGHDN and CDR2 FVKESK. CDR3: CASSQGGGQGISPQHF. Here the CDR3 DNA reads TGTGCCAGCAGCCAAGGGGGGGGACAGGGCATCAGCCCCCAGCATTTT.

The DNA for the CDR3 is TGTGCCAGCAGCGTAGAGGACTTCGACACCATATATTTT. Translating it yields CASSVEDFDTIYF. J is TRBJ1-3 and V is TRBV9; D unresolved. The CDR3 totals 13 residues. CDR1 is SGDLS, CDR2 YYNGEE, per germline. Trimming removed 0 bases from V and 8 bases from J, with 9 bases in between.

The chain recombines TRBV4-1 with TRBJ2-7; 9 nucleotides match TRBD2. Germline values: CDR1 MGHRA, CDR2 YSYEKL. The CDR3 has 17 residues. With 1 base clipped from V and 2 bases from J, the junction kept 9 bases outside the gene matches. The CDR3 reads CASSQAEGGGRAYEQYF. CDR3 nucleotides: TGCGCCAGCAGCCAAGCCGAGGGTGGCGGGAGGGCCTACGAGCAGTACTTC.

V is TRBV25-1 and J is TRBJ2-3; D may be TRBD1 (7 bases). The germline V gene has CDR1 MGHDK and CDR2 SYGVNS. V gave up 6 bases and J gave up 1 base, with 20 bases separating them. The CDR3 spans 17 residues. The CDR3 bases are TGTGCCAGCAGATTATCGGGGGCAGGGGGAGGCACAGATACGCAGTATTTT. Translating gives CASRLSGAGGGTDTQYF.

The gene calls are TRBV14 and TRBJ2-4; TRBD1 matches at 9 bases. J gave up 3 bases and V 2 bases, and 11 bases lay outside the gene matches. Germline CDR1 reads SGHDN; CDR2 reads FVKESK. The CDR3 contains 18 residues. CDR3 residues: CASSQPNRDRAHKNIQYF. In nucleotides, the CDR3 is TGTGCCAGCAGCCAACCTAACCGGGACAGGGCCCACAAAAACATTCAGTACTTC.

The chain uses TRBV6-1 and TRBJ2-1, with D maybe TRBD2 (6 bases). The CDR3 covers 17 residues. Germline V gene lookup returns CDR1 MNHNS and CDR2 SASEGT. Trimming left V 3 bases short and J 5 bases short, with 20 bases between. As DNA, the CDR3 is TGTGCCAGCAGTGACCCCTTCTTTCGGGAGACGGACAATGAGCAGTTCTTC. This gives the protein CASSDPFFRETDNEQFF.

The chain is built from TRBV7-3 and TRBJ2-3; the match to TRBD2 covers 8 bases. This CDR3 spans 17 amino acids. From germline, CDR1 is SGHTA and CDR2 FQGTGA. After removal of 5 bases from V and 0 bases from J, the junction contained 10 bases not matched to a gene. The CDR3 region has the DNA TGTGCCAGCAGCCTGCGCTTAGCGGGACCTAGCACAGATACGCAGTATTTT. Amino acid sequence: CASSLRLAGPSTDTQYF.

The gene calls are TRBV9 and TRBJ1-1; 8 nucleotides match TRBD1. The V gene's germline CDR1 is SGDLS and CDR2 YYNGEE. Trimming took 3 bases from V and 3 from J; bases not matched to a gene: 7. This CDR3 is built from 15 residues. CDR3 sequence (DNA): TGTGCCAGCAGCGCGACAGGGGTGCTTTACACTGAAGCTTTCTTT. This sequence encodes CASSATGVLYTEAFF. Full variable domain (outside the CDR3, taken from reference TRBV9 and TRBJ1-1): DSGVTQTPKHLITATGQRVTLRCSPRSGDLSVYWYQQSLDQGLQFLIQYYNGEERAKGNILERFSAQQFPDLHSELNLSSLELGDSALYFCASSATGVLYTEAFFGQGTRLTVV.

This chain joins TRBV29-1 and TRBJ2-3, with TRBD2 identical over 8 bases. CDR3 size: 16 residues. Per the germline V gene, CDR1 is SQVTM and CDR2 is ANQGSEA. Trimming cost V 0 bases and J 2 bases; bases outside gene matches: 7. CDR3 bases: TGCAGCGTTGAAGAATGGGCTAGCGGGCCCACAGATACGCAGTATTTT. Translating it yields CSVEEWASGPTDTQYF.

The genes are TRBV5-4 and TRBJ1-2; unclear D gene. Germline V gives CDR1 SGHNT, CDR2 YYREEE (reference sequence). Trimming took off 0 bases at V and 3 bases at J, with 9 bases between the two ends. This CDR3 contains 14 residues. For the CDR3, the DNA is TGTGCCAGCAGCTTGGTCTTCAGTGACTATGGCTACACCTTC. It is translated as CASSLVFSDYGYTF.

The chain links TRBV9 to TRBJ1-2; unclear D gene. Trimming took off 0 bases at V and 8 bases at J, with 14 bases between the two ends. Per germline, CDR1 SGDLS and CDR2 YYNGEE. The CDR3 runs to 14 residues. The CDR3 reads CASSVELGLEGYTF. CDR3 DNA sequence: TGTGCCAGCAGCGTAGAGCTAGGTCTTGAGGGCTACACCTTC.

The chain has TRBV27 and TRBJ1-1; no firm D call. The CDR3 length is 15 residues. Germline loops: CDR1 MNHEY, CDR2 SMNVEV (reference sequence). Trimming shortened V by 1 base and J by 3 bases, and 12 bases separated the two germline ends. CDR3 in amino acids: CASSLYKSGDTEAFF. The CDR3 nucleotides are TGTGCCAGCAGTTTATACAAATCCGGGGACACTGAAGCTTTCTTT.

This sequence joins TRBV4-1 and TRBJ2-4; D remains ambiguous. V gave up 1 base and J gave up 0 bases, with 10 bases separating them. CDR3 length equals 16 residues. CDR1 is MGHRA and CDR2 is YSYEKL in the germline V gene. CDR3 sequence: CASSQGLLVAKNIQYF. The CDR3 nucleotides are TGCGCCAGCAGCCAAGGGCTCCTCGTAGCCAAAAACATTCAGTACTTC.

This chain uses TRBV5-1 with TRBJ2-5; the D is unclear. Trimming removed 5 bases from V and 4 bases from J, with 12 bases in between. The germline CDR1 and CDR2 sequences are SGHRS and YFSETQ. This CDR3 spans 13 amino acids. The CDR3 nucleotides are TGCGCCAGCAGTGCCGGGTTGGGAGAGACCCAGTACTTC. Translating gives CASSAGLGETQYF.

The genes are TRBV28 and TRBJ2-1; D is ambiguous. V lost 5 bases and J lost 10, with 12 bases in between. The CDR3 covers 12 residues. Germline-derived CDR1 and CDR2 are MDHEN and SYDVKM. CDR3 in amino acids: CASSIRLREQFF. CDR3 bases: TGTGCCAGCAGTATACGACTTAGGGAGCAGTTCTTC.

The CDR3 bases are TGTGCCAGCAGTCTGACAATTTTAATCAACACCGGGGAGCTGTTTTTT. It codes for CASSLTILINTGELFF. The rearrangement uses TRBV6-6 and TRBJ2-2, with unresolved D. The CDR3 runs 16 residues. V was trimmed by 5 bases and J by 2 bases, leaving 15 bases between them. Germline loops: CDR1 MNHNY, CDR2 SVGAGI (reference sequence).

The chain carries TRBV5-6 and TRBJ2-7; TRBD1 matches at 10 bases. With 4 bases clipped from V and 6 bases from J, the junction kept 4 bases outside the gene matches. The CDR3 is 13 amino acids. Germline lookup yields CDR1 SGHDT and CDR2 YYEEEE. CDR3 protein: CASSPGTGVEQYF. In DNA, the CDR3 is TGTGCCAGCAGCCCCGGGACAGGGGTCGAGCAGTACTTC.

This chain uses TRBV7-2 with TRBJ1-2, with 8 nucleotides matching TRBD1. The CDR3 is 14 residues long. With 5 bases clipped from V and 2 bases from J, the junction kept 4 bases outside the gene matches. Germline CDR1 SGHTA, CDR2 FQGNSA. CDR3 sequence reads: CASSERQGNYGYTF. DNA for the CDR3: TGTGCCAGCAGCGAAAGACAGGGGAACTATGGCTACACCTTC.

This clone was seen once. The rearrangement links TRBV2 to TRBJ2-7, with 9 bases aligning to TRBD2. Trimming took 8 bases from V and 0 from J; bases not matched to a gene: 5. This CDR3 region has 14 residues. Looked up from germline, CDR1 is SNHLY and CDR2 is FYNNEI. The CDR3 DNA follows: TGTGCCAGCCGTGCGGGAGGGAACTCCTACGAGCAGTACTTC. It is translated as CASRAGGNSYEQYF.

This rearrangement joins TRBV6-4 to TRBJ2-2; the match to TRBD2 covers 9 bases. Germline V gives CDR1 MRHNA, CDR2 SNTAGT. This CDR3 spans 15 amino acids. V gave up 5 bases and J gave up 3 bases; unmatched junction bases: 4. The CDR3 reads CASSLLAGHTGELFF. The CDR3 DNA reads TGTGCCAGCAGTCTACTAGCGGGTCACACCGGGGAGCTGTTTTTT.

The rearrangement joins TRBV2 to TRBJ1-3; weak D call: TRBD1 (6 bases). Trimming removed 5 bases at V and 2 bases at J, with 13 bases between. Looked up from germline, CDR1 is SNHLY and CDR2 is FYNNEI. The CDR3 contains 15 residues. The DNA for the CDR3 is TGTGCCAGCAGTCGCGAGGCAGGGGCTGGAAACACCATATATTTT. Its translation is CASSREAGAGNTIYF. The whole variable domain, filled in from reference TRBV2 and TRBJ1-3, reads EPEVTQTPSHQVTQMGQEVILRCVPISNHLYFYWYRQILGQKVEFLVSFYNNEISEKSEIFDDQFSVERPDGSNFTLKIRSTKLEDSAMYFCASSREAGAGNTIYFGEGSWLTVV.

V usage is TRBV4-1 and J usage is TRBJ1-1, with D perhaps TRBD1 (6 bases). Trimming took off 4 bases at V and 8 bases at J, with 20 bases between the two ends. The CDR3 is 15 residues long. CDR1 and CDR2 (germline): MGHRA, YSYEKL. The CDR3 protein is CASSPAGTPLPEAFF. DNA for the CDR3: TGCGCCAGCAGCCCAGCCGGGACACCTCTCCCGGAAGCTTTCTTT.